A single sample gave rise to the 2 T cell receptor beta chains below, sequenced in a study of Graves' ophthalmopathy and Graves' hyperthyroidism. The authors amplified TCR beta CDR3 regions from RNA transcripts. In the first round, RT-PCR was carried out with HTBI primers, and a multiplex PCR formed the second round. TCRdb analysed the multiplex PCR reads with MiXCR anew, one entry per CDR3 protein. The repertoire holds almost 750,000 distinct CDR3 sequences, 35% to 50% seen once, with 44% in the top ten. The material sequenced was peripheral blood. The receptors come from an adult man with Graves' ophthalmopathy.

The chain links TRBV20-1 to TRBJ1-1; D is ambiguous. The CDR3 is made up of 13 amino acids. V lost 4 bases to trimming and J lost 4 bases, with 13 bases between them. Germline loops: CDR1 DFQATT, CDR2 SNEGSKA (reference sequence). For the CDR3, the DNA is TGCAGTGCTAAAGAGGCAGCTCTCACTGAAGCTTTCTTT. Translated, it gives CSAKEAALTEAFF.

This clonotype was observed many times. This chain uses TRBV7-8 with TRBJ1-6; no firm D call. Germline CDR1 reads SGHVS; CDR2 reads FQNEAQ. There are 15 residues in the CDR3. The V end was cut by 5 bases, the J end by 7 bases, with 15 bases between. The chain's CDR3 is CASSETTWRNSPLHF. CDR3 in DNA: TGTGCCAGCAGCGAAACGACCTGGAGGAATTCACCCCTCCACTTT.